These 25 T cell receptor beta chains were all obtained from the same sample, sequenced in a study of CD8 T cells in ankylosing spondylitis. TCRdb reanalysed the 5' RACE reads using MiXCR and keeps one entry per CDR3 protein. The table lists about 36,000 distinct CDR3 sequences, about 6% of them singletons. The source material was blood, either unsorted or a sorted T cell fraction (not recorded which). The receptor set was obtained from a male donor with ankylosing spondylitis or in good health (not recorded which).

This clonotype showed up many times. The V and J genes are TRBV29-1 and TRBJ2-2; no definite D call. Trimming took off 7 bases at V and 3 bases at J, with 15 bases between the two ends. The CDR3 runs to 14 residues. Per germline, CDR1 SQVTM and CDR2 ANQGSEA. CDR3 DNA sequence: TGCAGCGCCCTCGACCCGAGGCACACCGGGGAGCTGTTTTTT. Its translation: CSALDPRHTGELFF.

This clonotype has at least ten counts. V gene TRBV20-1 combines with J gene TRBJ2-6; the match to TRBD1 covers 7 bases. CDR3 length equals 15 residues. Trimming removed 2 bases from V and 0 bases from J; junction bases left unmatched: 1. CDR1 is DFQATT, CDR2 SNEGSKA, per germline (reference sequence). The CDR3 loop is CSARRDSSGANVLTF. Written as DNA, the CDR3 is TGCAGTGCTAGACGGGACAGCTCTGGGGCCAACGTCCTGACTTTC.

In its sample, this clonotype was seen many times. The chain joins TRBV11-2 to TRBJ2-5, with 8 bases fitting TRBD2. V dropped 2 bases and J dropped 2; count of bases not matched to a gene: 4. The CDR3 runs to 15 residues. From germline, CDR1 is SGHAT and CDR2 FQNNGV. Here the CDR3 DNA reads TGTGCCAGCAGCTTAATTACGGGAGGGCAAGAGACCCAGTACTTC. Translating it yields CASSLITGGQETQYF.

This clonotype appeared many times. The chain recombines TRBV19 with TRBJ1-1; a weak D match, TRBD1 (5 bases). The V gene lost 7 bases and the J gene lost 0 bases, with 12 bases spanning the gap. The CDR3 covers 14 residues. Per germline, CDR1 LNHDA and CDR2 SQIVND (reference sequence). The CDR3 DNA reads TGTGCCAGTAATCATCAGGGAATGAACACTGAAGCTTTCTTT. Its translation is CASNHQGMNTEAFF.

The sample holds a few counts of this clonotype. The chain employs TRBV11-2 and TRBJ2-2, with TRBD2 identical over 16 bases. The germline V gene encodes CDR1 SGHAT and CDR2 FQNNGV. Losses at the gene ends were 4 bases for V and 4 bases for J; bases not matched to a gene: 6. The length of the CDR3 is 18 residues. The CDR3: CASSSGTSGRGGTGELFF. CDR3 coding DNA: TGTGCCAGCAGCTCCGGGACTAGCGGGAGGGGAGGCACCGGGGAGCTGTTTTTT.

The rearrangement uses TRBV12-3 or TRBV12-4 and TRBJ2-3; D is unresolved. V was clipped by 7 bases and J by 5 bases, with 16 bases between them. The CDR3 loop spans 14 amino acids. CDR3 residues: CASTTFGSRDTQYF. In DNA form, the CDR3 reads TGTGCCAGCACCACATTCGGGTCTAGAGATACGCAGTATTTT.

The chain carries TRBV7-2 and TRBJ2-7; possible D gene TRBD1, 6 bases. The V gene lost 1 base and the J gene lost 6 bases, with 7 bases spanning the gap. The germline V gene encodes CDR1 SGHTA and CDR2 FQGNSA. The CDR3 contains 12 residues. The DNA of the CDR3 is TGTGCCAGCAGCTTAGACAGGGTCGAGCAGTACTTC. It translates to CASSLDRVEQYF.

This clonotype has a count of ten or more. The CDR3 DNA is TGCGCCAGCAGCCCGGGCGGGACAGCGAACACCGGGGAGCTGTTTTTT. Translated: CASSPGGTANTGELFF. This chain connects TRBV5-1 to TRBJ2-2, with D perhaps matching TRBD1 (7 bases). Germline assignment: CDR1 SGHRS and CDR2 YFSETQ. V was trimmed by 4 bases and J by 0 bases, leaving 13 bases between them. The CDR3 is 16 residues long.

This clonotype was seen ten or more times. V gene TRBV28 combines with J gene TRBJ2-3, with TRBD2 matching over 12 bases. The ends lost 5 bases at V and 3 bases at J; junction bases unmatched: 6. The germline V gene encodes CDR1 MDHEN and CDR2 SYDVKM. This CDR3 comprises 16 residues. CDR3 region: CASSPPGLAGTDTQYF. The CDR3 DNA reads as TGTGCCAGCAGTCCTCCCGGACTAGCGGGGACAGATACGCAGTATTTT.

As for this clonotype: A clone one base away is much larger, so this may be a read error. The chain combines TRBV27 with TRBJ2-7, with TRBD1 as a possible D gene (6 bases). Per germline, CDR1 MNHEY and CDR2 SMNVEV (reference sequence). This CDR3 region has 15 residues. Here the CDR3 DNA reads TGTGCCAGCAGTTCTACGGACAGCGGAACCTACAAGCAGTACTTC. It encodes CASSSTDSGTYKQYF.

This clonotype was detected a few times. The rearrangement uses TRBV12-3 or TRBV12-4 and TRBJ1-1; D is undetermined. CDR3 length: 13 amino acids. The V end was cut by 2 bases, the J end by 1 base, with 5 bases between. CDR3 amino acids: CASSLNGNTEAFF. Written as DNA, the CDR3 is TGTGCCAGCAGTTTAAACGGGAACACTGAAGCTTTCTTT.

This clonotype occurred many times. V is TRBV20-1 and J is TRBJ2-1; D is possibly TRBD2 (5 bases). The CDR3 consists of 16 residues. V shed 7 bases and J shed 0 bases, with 19 bases lying between them. CDR1 is DFQATT and CDR2 is SNEGSKA in the germline V gene (reference sequence). The CDR3 sequence: CSVKYGASLSYNEQFF. In DNA, the CDR3 is TGCAGTGTCAAATACGGCGCTAGCCTCTCCTACAATGAGCAGTTCTTC.

With respect to this clonotype: A much larger clone differs by one base, so this may be a read error. J is TRBJ2-1 and V is TRBV7-2; D not certain. This CDR3 has 14 residues. CDR1 SGHTA and CDR2 FQGNSA come from the germline V gene. CDR3 sequence: CANSLTPNRGEQFF. The DNA of the CDR3 is TGTGCCAACAGCTTAACCCCCAATCGCGGTGAGCAGTTCTTC.

Regarding this clonotype: A much larger clone differs by one base, so this may be a read error. This chain links TRBV3-1 with TRBJ1-6; TRBD1 might be the D (5 bases). The CDR3 is made up of 13 amino acids. CDR1 and CDR2 (germline): LGHDT, YNNKEL (reference sequence). In DNA form, the CDR3 reads TGTACCAGCAGCCAAGAGGGGCCTTTACCCCTCCACTTT. Amino acid sequence: CTSSQEGPLPLHF.

At least ten counts were recorded for this clonotype. J is TRBJ2-3 and V is TRBV25-1; no definite D call. The CDR3 loop spans 13 amino acids. The germline CDR1 and CDR2 sequences are MGHDK and SYGVNS. With 1 base removed from V and 10 bases from J, the gap between germline ends came to 12 bases. CDR3 in DNA: TGTGCCAGCAGTGAATCCGGCGCGGCAGCGCAGTATTTT. This encodes CASSESGAAAQYF.

This clonotype was picked up many times. This rearrangement joins TRBV7-9 to TRBJ2-1, with 9 bases fitting TRBD2. The junction had 8 bases not matched to a gene; V was cut back by 5 bases and J by 3 bases. There are 16 residues in the CDR3. Germline lookup yields CDR1 SEHNR and CDR2 FQNEAQ (reference sequence). DNA of the CDR3: TGTGCCAGCAGCGGAGTAGCGGGAGCAGGCTACAATGAGCAGTTCTTC. Residues: CASSGVAGAGYNEQFF.

This clonotype was seen repeatedly, ten times or more. This chain connects TRBV7-2 to TRBJ2-1, with TRBD1 matching over 8 bases. The CDR3 extends over 15 amino acids. CDR1 and CDR2 from the germline V gene are SGHTA and FQGNSA. Trimming took 6 bases from V and 7 from J; bases not matched to a gene: 11. The CDR3, as DNA: TGTGCCAGCAGGACCGGGACAGGCGATCTAAATGAGCAGTTCTTC. This codes for CASRTGTGDLNEQFF.

This clonotype was picked up many times. V usage is TRBV10-3 and J usage is TRBJ2-2; TRBD1 agrees at 7 bases. The CDR3 is 14 residues long. The V segment lost 4 bases and the J segment 5 bases; nucleotides outside the gene matches: 4. Germline-derived CDR1 and CDR2 are ENHRY and SYGVKD. CDR3 sequence (DNA): TGTGCCATCAGTGCTTCAGGGGGTACCGGGGAGCTGTTTTTT. Translated: CAISASGGTGELFF.

At least ten counts were recorded for this clonotype. The chain links TRBV7-6 to TRBJ2-5, with 9 bases identical to TRBD2. CDR3 length: 15 residues. V trimming: 5 bases; J trimming: 4 bases; junction bases outside the gene matches: 8. Germline V gene lookup returns CDR1 SGHVS and CDR2 FNYEAQ. CDR3 amino acids: CASSPGLAVPETQYF. The CDR3 nucleotides read TGTGCCAGCAGCCCGGGACTAGCAGTACCAGAGACCCAGTACTTC.

On this clonotype: Relative to the germline gene, one junction end is altered; a read error may explain this. The chain joins TRBV7-8 to TRBJ2-7; 11 bases are shared with TRBD2. CDR1 is SGHVS, CDR2 FQNEAQ, per germline. The CDR3 extends over 14 amino acids. CDR3 amino acids: CASNSGTSGYELYF. CDR3 bases: TGTGCCAGCAACTCAGGGACTAGCGGCTACGAGCTGTACTTC.

This clonotype was observed at least ten times. V and J are TRBV5-1 and TRBJ1-5, with D unresolved. The ends were cut back, 4 bases at V and 4 bases at J, with 9 bases in the middle. The CDR3 is 13 residues long. Looked up from germline, CDR1 is SGHRS and CDR2 is YFSETQ. CDR3 region: CASSPDGNQPQHF. For the CDR3, the DNA is TGCGCCAGCAGCCCCGACGGTAATCAGCCCCAGCATTTT.

This clonotype was recorded many times. The rearrangement joins TRBV24-1 to TRBJ2-1, with 7 bases aligning to TRBD2. Germline V gene sequence: CDR1 KGHDR, CDR2 SFDVKD. The V and J ends lost 3 bases and 7 bases, in that order; junction bases with no gene match: 5. The CDR3 spans 14 residues. The CDR3 sequence: CATSDLAAGNEQFF. In DNA form, the CDR3 reads TGTGCCACCAGTGATCTAGCGGCGGGAAATGAGCAGTTCTTC.

This clonotype is labeled as medium-sized (0.01 to 0.1%). The V and J genes are TRBV9 and TRBJ2-2; unclear D gene. The germline gives CDR1 SGDLS, CDR2 YYNGEE. The CDR3 sequence is 14 residues long. Trimming pared 0 bases from V and 7 bases from J, leaving 10 bases between. The CDR3 here is CASSVGASSGELFF. The CDR3, as DNA: TGTGCCAGCAGCGTAGGGGCGAGCAGCGGGGAGCTGTTTTTT.

This clonotype was counted many times. The gene calls are TRBV7-6 and TRBJ2-5; D is unresolved. Trimming shortened V by 0 bases and J by 2 bases, and 7 bases separated the two germline ends. This CDR3 has 14 residues. Germline V gives CDR1 SGHVS, CDR2 FNYEAQ. CDR3: CASSLATFQETQYF. The CDR3 nucleotides read TGTGCCAGCAGCTTAGCCACGTTTCAAGAGACCCAGTACTTC.

This clonotype was seen repeatedly, ten times or more. V gene TRBV5-5 combines with J gene TRBJ2-7, with 8 bases identical to TRBD1. The germline CDR1 and CDR2 sequences are SGHKS and YYEKEE (reference sequence). CDR3 length equals 12 residues. The V and J ends lost 6 bases and 5 bases, in that order; junction bases with no gene match: 4. This CDR3 is CASNRQGNEQYF. CDR3 DNA sequence: TGTGCCAGCAACCGACAGGGGAACGAGCAGTACTTC.